The T cell receptor beta chain described here comes from a study of T cells after yellow fever vaccination (dated by TCRdb to between 2019 and 2020). Turning to the overall study: The SMART-Seq v4 Ultra Low Input RNA kit was used to prepare libraries from fractions with low cell numbers. Bulk TCR alpha and beta repertoires were sequenced longitudinally to track T-cell clones before and after primary and booster YFV17D yellow fever vaccination. Two healthy male donors, one aged 18 to 30 and one aged 30 to 40 years, were included in the cohort. Bulk PBMC replicates and cell subsets were isolated from blood drawn at multiple timepoints before and after both primary and secondary immunization.

At the junction V is shortened by 3 bases and J by 1 base, with 16 bases in between. The CDR1 and CDR2 encoded by the germline V gene are LGHNA and YNFKEQ. The CDR3 goes from the cysteine to the phenylalanine over 17 residues. The only DNA kept is the CDR3, 51 bases in frame from the first base. Sequencing took place on an Illumina NovaSeq 6000. Synthesis of TCR cDNA relied on 5'RACE template switching, a step that introduced a universal primer site along with unique molecular identifiers. Priming of cDNA synthesis was performed from both the TCR alpha and TCR beta constant segments. Library amplification used two PCR steps, and the second PCR step added sample barcodes and sequencing adapters. Sequencing of libraries was done on Illumina HiSeq 2500 (2x100 bp) or NovaSeq (2x150 bp). Concerning the study's data processing: MIGEC handled demultiplexing of reads and collapsing into UMI consensus sequences, while MiXCR performed V(D)J alignment. Vaccine-responding clonotypes were identified with edgeR using replicate PBMC samples, with FDR below 0.01 and a log2 fold change above 5 up to day 15 being required. CD4 or CD8 identity was assigned to each bulk clonotype according to whether the clonotype was present at higher abundance in the sequenced CD4 repertoire or the sequenced CD8 repertoire. The public reads were reanalyzed by TCRdb: fastp trimming at Q25, MiXCR alignment, in-frame beta chains only. Each record represents a unique CDR3 protein, reported with the most common genes and DNA among its rows. The V and J calls come from TCRdb's annotation, not from the publication. The sample contains about 350,000 distinct CDR3 sequences, around 13% of them found a single time. The leading ten clones occupy 3% to 4% of the sample.

Study-wide conclusions, independent of this receptor: FACS-sorted repertoires could contain abundant contaminating clonotypes from the bulk population, so computational filtering was required. Most clones expanded after primary vaccination (about 96% of CD4 and over 80% of CD8) were re-detected after the booster, suggesting that broad memory maintenance occurred. Because the study included only a couple of donors, the extent to which the findings can be generalized is limited. A small fraction of clonotypes showed up in both the CD4 and CD8 compartments, probably as a result of convergent recombination. The secondary T-cell response was found to be weaker but faster than the primary response, with a peak reached on day 5 rather than on day 15.

Per the publication, the treatment or condition label means: live attenuated yellow fever vaccine strain. PBMCs were isolated from peripheral blood using a standard Ficoll-Paque protocol. Dynabeads CD4 and CD8 positive selection kits were used to isolate CD4 and CD8 T-cell fractions. TriZol was used to extract RNA from bulk PBMCs, from CD4 and CD8 fractions, and from dextramer-positive and dextramer-negative fractions. About this clonotype itself: Its antigen is unknown. The input lacks base qualities; no much larger clone sits a single base away.

This TCR was recovered from a man aged 18-30 years who received the YFV17D yellow fever vaccine. Sequences were derived from CD4+ T cells sorted from PBMCs, sampled 15 days after the yellow fever booster vaccination. The chain employs TRBV4-2 and TRBJ2-1; a weak D assignment points to TRBD2 (6 bases agree). The CDR3 region: CASSHRMGGASYNEQFF. The sequence in DNA is TGTGCCAGCAGCCACCGAATGGGCGGGGCTTCCTACAATGAGCAGTTCTTC.